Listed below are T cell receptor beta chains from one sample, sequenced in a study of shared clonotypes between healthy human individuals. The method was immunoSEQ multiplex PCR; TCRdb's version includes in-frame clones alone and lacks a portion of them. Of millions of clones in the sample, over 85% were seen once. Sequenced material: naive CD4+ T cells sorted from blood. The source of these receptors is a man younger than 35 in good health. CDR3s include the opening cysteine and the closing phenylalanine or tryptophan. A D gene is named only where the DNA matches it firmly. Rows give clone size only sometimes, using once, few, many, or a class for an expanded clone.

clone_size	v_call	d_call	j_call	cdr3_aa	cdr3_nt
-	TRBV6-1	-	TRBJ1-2	CASSELSLGSRNYGYTF	TGTGCCAGCAGTGAACTATCCCTCGGCAGCCGCAACTATGGCTACACCTTC
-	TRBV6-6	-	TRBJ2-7	CASSYSQGHEQYF	TGTGCCAGCAGTTACTCCCAGGGTCACGAGCAGTACTTC
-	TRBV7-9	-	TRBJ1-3	CASSLQATLENTIYF	TGTGCCAGCAGCTTACAGGCTACTCTGGAGAACACCATATATTTT
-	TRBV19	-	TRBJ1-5	CASSSQTGLNQPQHF	TGTGCCAGTAGTTCCCAGACAGGACTCAATCAGCCCCAGCATTTT
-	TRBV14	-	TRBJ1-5	CASSQPGRNQPQHF	TGTGCCAGCAGCCAGCCAGGTCGCAATCAGCCCCAGCATTTT
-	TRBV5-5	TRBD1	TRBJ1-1	CASSVGGQQKEAFF	TGTGCCAGCAGCGTAGGGGGACAGCAGAAGGAAGCTTTCTTT
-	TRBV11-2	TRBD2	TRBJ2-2	CASTRERGDSRRLFF	TGTGCCAGCACAAGGGAGCGGGGGGACTCTCGGAGGCTGTTTTTT
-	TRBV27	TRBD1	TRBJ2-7	CASATGTGGWEQYF	TGTGCCAGCGCTACCGGGACAGGGGGCTGGGAGCAGTACTTC
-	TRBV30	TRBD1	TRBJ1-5	CAWSSGTGRGQPQHF	TGTGCCTGGAGCTCTGGGACAGGGAGGGGTCAGCCCCAGCATTTT
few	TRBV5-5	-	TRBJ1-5	CASSFEEVNQPQHF	TGTGCCAGCAGCTTCGAAGAAGTCAATCAGCCCCAGCATTTT
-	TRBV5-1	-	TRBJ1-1	CASSLGEGNTEAFF	TGCGCCAGCAGCTTGGGGGAAGGGAACACTGAAGCTTTCTTT
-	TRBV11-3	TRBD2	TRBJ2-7	CASREKLAGGFNEQYF	TGTGCCAGCAGGGAAAAACTAGCGGGAGGTTTCAACGAGCAGTACTTC
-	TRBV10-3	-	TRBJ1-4	CAISEGGASTNEKLFF	TGTGCCATCAGTGAGGGGGGGGCATCAACTAATGAAAAACTGTTTTTT
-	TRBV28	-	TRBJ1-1	CASSFRRNTEAFF	TGTGCCAGCAGTTTTCGACGGAACACTGAAGCTTTCTTT
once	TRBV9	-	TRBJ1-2	CASSVVYGRGYTF	TGTGCCAGCAGCGTAGTATATGGGAGGGGCTACACCTTC
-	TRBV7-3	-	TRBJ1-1	CASSLIGGTEAFF	TGTGCCAGCAGCTTAATAGGGGGAACTGAAGCTTTCTTT
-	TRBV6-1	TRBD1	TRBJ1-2	CATRPMDRGHGYTF	TGTGCCACACGCCCCATGGACAGGGGGCACGGCTACACCTTC
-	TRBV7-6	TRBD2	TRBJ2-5	CASSFSGSGETQYF	TGTGCCAGCAGCTTTAGCGGGAGCGGGGAGACCCAGTACTTC
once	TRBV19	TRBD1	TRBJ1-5	CASSTLGTGASQPQHF	TGTGCCAGTAGTACCCTCGGGACAGGGGCGAGTCAGCCCCAGCATTTT
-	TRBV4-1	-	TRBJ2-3	CASSQDGKGRTDTQYF	TGCGCCAGCAGCCAAGACGGAAAAGGGAGGACAGATACGCAGTATTTT
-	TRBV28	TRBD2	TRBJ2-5	CASSLGGRAQETQYF	TGTGCCAGCAGTTTAGGCGGGAGGGCTCAAGAGACCCAGTACTTC
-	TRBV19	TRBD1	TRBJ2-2	CATADRGLTGELFF	TGTGCCACCGCCGACAGGGGACTCACCGGGGAGCTGTTTTTT
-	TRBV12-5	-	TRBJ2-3	CASVPRTPENTQYF	TGTGCTAGTGTCCCAAGAACCCCCGAGAATACGCAGTATTTT
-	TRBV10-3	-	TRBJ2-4	CAISPDLGDIQYF	TGTGCCATCAGCCCAGACTTGGGGGACATTCAGTACTTC
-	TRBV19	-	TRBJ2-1	CASSSVTHNEQFF	TGTGCCAGTAGTTCTGTGACTCACAATGAGCAGTTCTTC
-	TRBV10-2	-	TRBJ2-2	CASSESNTGELFF	TGCGCCAGCAGTGAGTCAAACACCGGGGAGCTGTTTTTT
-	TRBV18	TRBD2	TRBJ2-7	CASSPILAGKGSYEQYF	TGTGCCAGCTCACCCATACTAGCGGGAAAAGGCTCCTACGAGCAGTACTTC
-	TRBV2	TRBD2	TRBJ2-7	CASNSGGLTYEQYF	TGTGCCAGCAACAGCGGGGGCCTCACCTACGAGCAGTACTTC
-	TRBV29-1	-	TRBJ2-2	CVVGRGSNTGELFF	TGCGTGGTCGGAAGGGGGTCGAACACCGGGGAGCTGTTTTTT
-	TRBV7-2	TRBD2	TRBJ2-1	CASSLRLAGVSYNEQFF	TGTGCCAGCAGCTTGCGCCTAGCGGGTGTCTCCTACAATGAGCAGTTCTTC
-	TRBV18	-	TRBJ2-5	CASSQDLMETQYF	TGTGCCAGCTCACAGGACTTGATGGAGACCCAGTACTTC
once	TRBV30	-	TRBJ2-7	CAWSGGPPYEQYF	TGTGCCTGGAGCGGGGGGCCACCCTACGAGCAGTACTTC
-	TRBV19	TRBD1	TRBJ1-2	CASSESAGGTYGYTF	TGTGCCAGTAGCGAAAGCGCAGGGGGCACCTATGGCTACACCTTC
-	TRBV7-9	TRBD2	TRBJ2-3	CASRGRGGTDTQYF	TGTGCCAGCCGGGGGAGGGGAGGGACAGATACGCAGTATTTT
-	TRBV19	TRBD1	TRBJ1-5	CASSIGDRAPQPQHF	TGTGCCAGTAGTATCGGGGACAGGGCCCCTCAGCCCCAGCATTTT
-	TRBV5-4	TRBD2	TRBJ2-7	CASSLVSGSYEQYF	TGTGCCAGCAGCTTGGTAAGCGGGAGCTACGAGCAGTACTTC
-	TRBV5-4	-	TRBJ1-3	CASSYFGTSSGNTIYF	TGTGCCAGCAGCTACTTCGGGACCAGCTCTGGAAACACCATATATTTT
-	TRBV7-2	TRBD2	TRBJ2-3	CASRHSGVGDTQYF	TGTGCCAGCAGACATAGCGGGGTGGGGGATACGCAGTATTTT
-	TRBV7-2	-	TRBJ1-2	CASSPAGLDYGYTF	TGTGCCAGCAGCCCAGCGGGTCTCGACTATGGCTACACCTTC
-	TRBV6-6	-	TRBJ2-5	CASSRHIQETQYF	TGTGCCAGCAGTCGACATATACAAGAGACCCAGTACTTC
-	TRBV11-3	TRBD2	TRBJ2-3	CASSPGLAGTDTQYF	TGTGCCAGCAGCCCCGGACTAGCGGGCACAGATACGCAGTATTTT
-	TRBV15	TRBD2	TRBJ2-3	CATSRAGTRSDTQYF	TGTGCCACCAGCAGAGCGGGGACTAGATCAGATACGCAGTATTTT
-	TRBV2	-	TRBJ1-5	CASSVRSPRNQPQHF	TGTGCCAGCAGTGTACGTAGCCCAAGGAATCAGCCCCAGCATTTT
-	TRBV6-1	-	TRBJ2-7	CASSESGVLGQYF	TGTGCCAGCAGTGAATCCGGGGTCCTGGGGCAGTACTTC
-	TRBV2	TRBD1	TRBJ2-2	CASSLQGPGELFF	TGTGCCAGCAGTTTACAGGGGCCCGGGGAGCTGTTTTTT
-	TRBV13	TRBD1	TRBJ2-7	CASSLTGANEQYF	TGTGCCAGCAGCTTGACAGGGGCCAACGAGCAGTACTTC
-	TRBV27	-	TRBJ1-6	CASKTTGRLHF	TGTGCCAGCAAAACCACAGGGAGACTCCACTTT
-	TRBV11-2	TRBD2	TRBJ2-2	CASSRTSGIITGELFF	TGTGCCAGCAGCCGGACTAGCGGGATAATCACCGGGGAGCTGTTTTTT
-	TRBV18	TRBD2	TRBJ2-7	CASSPEGLAGGEQYF	TGTGCCAGCTCACCAGAAGGGCTAGCGGGAGGGGAACAGTACTTC
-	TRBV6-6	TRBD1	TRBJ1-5	CASSYGGQINQPQHF	TGTGCCAGCAGTTACGGGGGACAGATCAATCAGCCCCAGCATTTT
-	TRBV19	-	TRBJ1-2	CASRTAGTYGYTF	TGTGCCAGCAGGACAGCCGGGACCTATGGCTACACCTTC